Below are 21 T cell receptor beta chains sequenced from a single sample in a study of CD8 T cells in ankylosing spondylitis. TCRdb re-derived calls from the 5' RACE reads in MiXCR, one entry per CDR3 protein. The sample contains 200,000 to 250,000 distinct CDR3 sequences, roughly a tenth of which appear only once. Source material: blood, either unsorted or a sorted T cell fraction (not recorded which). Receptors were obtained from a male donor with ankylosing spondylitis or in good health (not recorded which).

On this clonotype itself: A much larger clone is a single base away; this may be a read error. The CDR3 nucleotides read TGTGCCAGCAGCTACATAAGCCTCGCGGGGGAAACAGATACGCAGTATTTT. Amino acids: CASSYISLAGETDTQYF. The chain carries TRBV13 and TRBJ2-3; 7 bases line up with TRBD2. V gave up 4 bases and J gave up 3 bases; unmatched junction bases: 13. CDR3 length: 17 amino acids. The germline V gene has CDR1 PRHDT and CDR2 FYEKMQ (reference sequence). Supplemented by reference TRBV13 and TRBJ2-3, the full variable domain reads AAGVIQSPRHLIKEKRETATLKCYPIPRHDTVYWYQQGPGQDPQFLISFYEKMQSDKGSIPDRFSAQQFSDYHSELNMSSLELGDSALYFCASSYISLAGETDTQYFGPGTRLTVL.

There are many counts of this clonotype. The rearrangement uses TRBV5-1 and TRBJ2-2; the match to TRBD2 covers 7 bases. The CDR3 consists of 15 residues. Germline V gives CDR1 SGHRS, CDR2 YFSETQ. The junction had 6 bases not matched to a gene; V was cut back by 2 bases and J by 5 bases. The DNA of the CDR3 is TGCGCCAGCAGCTTACATCAGGGAGGGACCGGGGAGCTGTTTTTT. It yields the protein CASSLHQGGTGELFF.

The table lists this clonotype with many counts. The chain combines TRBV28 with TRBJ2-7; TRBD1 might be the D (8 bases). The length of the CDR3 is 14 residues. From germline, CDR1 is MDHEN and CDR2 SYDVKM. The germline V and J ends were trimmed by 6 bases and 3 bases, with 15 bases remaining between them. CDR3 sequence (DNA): TGTGCCAGCAGGGTACAGGGGGGGAGCTACGAGCAGTACTTC. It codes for CASRVQGGSYEQYF.

The CDR3 here is CSVEVTESYEQYF. The CDR3 region has the DNA TGCAGCGTTGAAGTGACTGAGTCCTACGAGCAGTACTTC. The chain employs TRBV29-1 and TRBJ2-7; D is undetermined. Between the trimmed V and J ends, which lost 1 base and 1 base, there was a span of 8 bases. Germline V CDR1 and CDR2: SQVTM, ANQGSEA. The CDR3 is 13 amino acids.

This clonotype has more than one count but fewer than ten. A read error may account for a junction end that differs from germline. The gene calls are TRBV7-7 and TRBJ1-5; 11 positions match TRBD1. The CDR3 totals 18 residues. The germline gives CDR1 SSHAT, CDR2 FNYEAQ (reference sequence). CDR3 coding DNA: TGTGCTAGCAGCTTCATAACCCGGGACAGGGGGACCAATCAGCCCCAGCATTTT. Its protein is CASSFITRDRGTNQPQHF. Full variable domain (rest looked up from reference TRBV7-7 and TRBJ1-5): GAGVSQSPRYKVTKRGQDVTLRCDPISSHATLYWYQQALGQGPEFLTYFNYEAQPDKSGLPSDRFSAERPEGSISTLTIQRTEQRDSAMYRCASSFITRDRGTNQPQHFGDGTRLSIL.

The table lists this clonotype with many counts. The CDR3: CASSQDGGLRQPQHF. For the CDR3, the DNA is TGCGCCAGCAGCCAAGATGGAGGCCTCAGACAGCCCCAGCATTTT. The chain links TRBV4-1 to TRBJ1-5; D ambiguous. This CDR3 is 15 amino acids long. CDR1 and CDR2 (germline): MGHRA, YSYEKL. V lost 0 bases and J 7 bases, leaving 13 bases between the germline ends.

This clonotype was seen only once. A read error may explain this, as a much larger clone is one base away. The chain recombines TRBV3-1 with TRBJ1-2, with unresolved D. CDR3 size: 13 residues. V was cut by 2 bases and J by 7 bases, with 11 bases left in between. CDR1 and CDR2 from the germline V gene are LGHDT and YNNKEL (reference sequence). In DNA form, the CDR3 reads TGTGCCAGCAGCCAACAACAGCGTGGTGGCTACACCTTC. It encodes CASSQQQRGGYTF. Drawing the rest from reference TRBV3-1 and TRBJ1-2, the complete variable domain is DTAVSQTPKYLVTQMGNDKSIKCEQNLGHDTMYWYKQDSKKFLKIMFSYNNKELIINETVPNRFSPKSPDKAHLNLHINSLELGDSAVYFCASSQQQRGGYTFGSGTRLTVV.

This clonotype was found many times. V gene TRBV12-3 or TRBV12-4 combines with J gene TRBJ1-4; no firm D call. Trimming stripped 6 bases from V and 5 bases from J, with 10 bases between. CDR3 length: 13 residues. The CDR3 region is CASSSSLNEKLFF. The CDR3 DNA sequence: TGTGCCAGCAGCTCCTCCCTAAATGAAAAACTGTTTTTT.

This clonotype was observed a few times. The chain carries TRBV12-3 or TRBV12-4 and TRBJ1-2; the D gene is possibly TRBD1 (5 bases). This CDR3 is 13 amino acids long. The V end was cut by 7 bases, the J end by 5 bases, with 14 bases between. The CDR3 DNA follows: TGTGCCAGCACCCCTGGGGGGTTTTATGGCTACACCTTC. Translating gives CASTPGGFYGYTF.

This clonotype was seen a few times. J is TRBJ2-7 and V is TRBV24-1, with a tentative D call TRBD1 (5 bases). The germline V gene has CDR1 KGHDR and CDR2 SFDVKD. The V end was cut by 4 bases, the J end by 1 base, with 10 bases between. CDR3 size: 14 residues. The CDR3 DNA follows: TGTGCCACCAGTGACACAAGACAGTCCTACGAGCAGTACTTC. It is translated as CATSDTRQSYEQYF.

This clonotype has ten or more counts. The CDR3 region has the DNA TGTGCCAGCAGGGCCGACAGTAACTCACCCCTCCACTTT. As protein: CASRADSNSPLHF. V usage is TRBV2 and J usage is TRBJ1-6; D possibly corresponds to TRBD1 (5 bases). V lost 6 bases, J lost 10 bases, and 13 bases lay in between. This CDR3 is 13 amino acids long. Germline CDR1 reads SNHLY; CDR2 reads FYNNEI.

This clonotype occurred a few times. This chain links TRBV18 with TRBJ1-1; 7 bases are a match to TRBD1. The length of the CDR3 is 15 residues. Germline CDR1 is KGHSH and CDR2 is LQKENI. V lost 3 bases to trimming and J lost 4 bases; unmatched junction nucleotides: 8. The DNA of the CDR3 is TGTGCCAGCTCACCCCGACAGGGAAGAGGCACTGAAGCTTTCTTT. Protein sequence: CASSPRQGRGTEAFF.

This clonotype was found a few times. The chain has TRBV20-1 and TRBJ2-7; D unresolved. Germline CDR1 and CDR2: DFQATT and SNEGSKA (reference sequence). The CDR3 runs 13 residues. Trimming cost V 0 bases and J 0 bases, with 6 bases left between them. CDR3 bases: TGCAGTGCTAGAGAGTACCTCTCCTACGAGCAGTACTTC. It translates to CSAREYLSYEQYF.

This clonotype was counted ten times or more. CDR3 coding DNA: TGCGCCAGTAATCCGAGCGGGGGCACAGATACGCAGTATTTT. Translated: CASNPSGGTDTQYF. V usage is TRBV5-1 and J usage is TRBJ2-3; 7 bases align to TRBD2. CDR1 is SGHRS and CDR2 is YFSETQ in the germline V gene. The CDR3 loop spans 14 amino acids. Trimming removed 8 bases from V and 1 base from J; junction bases left unmatched: 7.

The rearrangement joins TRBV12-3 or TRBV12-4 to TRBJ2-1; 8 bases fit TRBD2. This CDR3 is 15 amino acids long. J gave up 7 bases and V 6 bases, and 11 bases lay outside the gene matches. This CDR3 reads CASSPGAGGINEQFF. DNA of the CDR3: TGTGCCAGCAGCCCCGGGGCGGGGGGAATAAATGAGCAGTTCTTC.

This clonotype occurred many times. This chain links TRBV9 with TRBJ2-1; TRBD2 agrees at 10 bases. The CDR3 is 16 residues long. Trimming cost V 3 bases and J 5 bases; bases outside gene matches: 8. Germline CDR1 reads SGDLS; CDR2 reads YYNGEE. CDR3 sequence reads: CASSGILAGGDNEQFF. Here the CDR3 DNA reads TGTGCCAGCAGCGGAATCTTAGCGGGGGGAGACAATGAGCAGTTCTTC. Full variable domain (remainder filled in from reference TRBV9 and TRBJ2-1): DSGVTQTPKHLITATGQRVTLRCSPRSGDLSVYWYQQSLDQGLQFLIQYYNGEERAKGNILERFSAQQFPDLHSELNLSSLELGDSALYFCASSGILAGGDNEQFFGPGTRLTVL.

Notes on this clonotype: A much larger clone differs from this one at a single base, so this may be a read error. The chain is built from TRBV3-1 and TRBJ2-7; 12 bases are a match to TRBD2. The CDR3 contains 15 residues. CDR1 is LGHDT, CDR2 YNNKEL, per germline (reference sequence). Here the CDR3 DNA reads TGTGCCTGCAGCCAGACTAGCGGGGGCGGGTACGAGCAGTACTTC. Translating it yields CACSQTSGGGYEQYF.

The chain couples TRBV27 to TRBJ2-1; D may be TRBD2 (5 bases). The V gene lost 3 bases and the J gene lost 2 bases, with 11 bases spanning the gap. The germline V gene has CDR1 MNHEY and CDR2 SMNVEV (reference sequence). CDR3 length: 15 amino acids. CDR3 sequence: CASSLEGSPYNEQFF. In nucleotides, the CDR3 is TGTGCCAGCAGTTTGGAAGGGAGCCCCTACAATGAGCAGTTCTTC.

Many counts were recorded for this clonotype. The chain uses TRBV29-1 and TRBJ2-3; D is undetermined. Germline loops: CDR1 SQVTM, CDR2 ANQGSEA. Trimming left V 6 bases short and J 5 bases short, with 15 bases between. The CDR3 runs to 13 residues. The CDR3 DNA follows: TGCAGCGTCGGCGACGCCGCACGAGATACGCAGTATTTT. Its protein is CSVGDAARDTQYF.

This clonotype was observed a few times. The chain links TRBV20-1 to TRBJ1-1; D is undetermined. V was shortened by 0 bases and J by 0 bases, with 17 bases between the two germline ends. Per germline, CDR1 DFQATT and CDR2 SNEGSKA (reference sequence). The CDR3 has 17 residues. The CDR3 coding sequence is TGCAGTGCTAGAGATCTCCGCGAGGGAACCATGAACACTGAAGCTTTCTTT. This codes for CSARDLREGTMNTEAFF.

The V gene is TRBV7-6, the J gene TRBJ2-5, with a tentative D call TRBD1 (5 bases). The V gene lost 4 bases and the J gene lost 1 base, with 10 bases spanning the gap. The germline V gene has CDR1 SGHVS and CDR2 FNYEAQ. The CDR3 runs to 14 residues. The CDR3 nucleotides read TGTGCCAGCAGCTGGGGCAGGGCCCAAGAGACCCAGTACTTC. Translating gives CASSWGRAQETQYF.